The 30 T cell receptor beta chains given below trace back to one sample, sequenced in a study of cytomegalovirus exposure and HLA in healthy donors. The PCR was carried out with 60 Vbeta primers and 13 Jbeta primers. The protocol was immunoSEQ multiplex PCR, while the TCRdb copy is restricted to in-frame clones and leaves out a portion. This table has a few hundred thousand clones, under 80% appearing once. Sequencing was carried out using PBMCs. The origin of the receptors is a girl aged 2 to 10 in good health and CMV-seronegative.

This clone was seen just once. The genes are TRBV7-9 and TRBJ2-1; D perhaps matches TRBD2 (5 bases). Germline assignment: CDR1 SEHNR and CDR2 FQNEAQ (reference sequence). Trimming stripped 1 base from V and 4 bases from J, with 11 bases between. The CDR3 is 15 residues long. CDR3 sequence reads: CASSLVLALYNEQFF. The DNA of the CDR3 is TGTGCCAGCAGCTTAGTTCTAGCACTGTACAATGAGCAGTTCTTC.

Written as DNA, the CDR3 is TGCGCCAGCAGCCACTGGACCGGGACAAGAACTGGAAACACCATATATTTT. It is translated as CASSHWTGTRTGNTIYF. The rearrangement uses TRBV4-1 and TRBJ1-3; possible D gene TRBD1, 6 bases. Germline V CDR1 and CDR2: MGHRA, YSYEKL. CDR3 size: 17 residues. V lost 3 bases, J lost 2 bases, and 17 bases lay in between.

In this sample, this clone turned up once. The chain recombines TRBV6-1 with TRBJ1-2, with D perhaps matching TRBD1 (6 bases). V was trimmed by 2 bases and J by 8 bases, leaving 12 bases between them. Germline V gene lookup returns CDR1 MNHNS and CDR2 SASEGT. This CDR3 has 13 residues. CDR3: CASSEPGVRGYTF. In DNA, the CDR3 is TGTGCCAGCAGTGAACCAGGGGTTCGGGGCTACACCTTC.

The chain joins TRBV19 to TRBJ1-1; no firm D call. The ends were cut back, 1 base at V and 6 bases at J, with 12 bases in the middle. The CDR3 is 14 residues long. Per germline, CDR1 LNHDA and CDR2 SQIVND (reference sequence). The CDR3: CASSIGGGGAEAFF. In DNA form, the CDR3 reads TGTGCCAGTAGTATAGGGGGAGGTGGGGCTGAAGCTTTCTTT.

This clone was detected a few times. The V gene is TRBV2, the J gene TRBJ1-1; no definite D call. Between the trimmed V and J ends, which lost 2 bases and 3 bases, there was a span of 7 bases. Germline CDR1 is SNHLY and CDR2 is FYNNEI. This CDR3 spans 13 amino acids. DNA for the CDR3: TGTGCCAGCAGTGAACTTGAGGACACTGAAGCTTTCTTT. It codes for CASSELEDTEAFF.

Remarks on this clone: Other DNA variants within this sample encode the same CDR3. The chain employs TRBV9 and TRBJ2-5, with D perhaps matching TRBD2 (7 bases). The CDR3 is 15 amino acids. CDR1 is SGDLS and CDR2 is YYNGEE in the germline V gene. Trimming removed 0 bases at V and 2 bases at J, with 11 bases between. In nucleotides, the CDR3 is TGTGCCAGCAGCGTAGCCGGGGGGCCTCAAGAGACCCAGTACTTC. Its translation: CASSVAGGPQETQYF.

The chain has TRBV5-1 and TRBJ2-4; possible D gene TRBD1, 5 bases. This CDR3 is built from 12 residues. Germline CDR1 reads SGHRS; CDR2 reads YFSETQ. The V end was cut by 3 bases, the J end by 7 bases, with 8 bases between. CDR3 nucleotides: TGCGCCAGCAGCTCTAGGGGTAACATTCAGTACTTC. It translates to CASSSRGNIQYF.

J is TRBJ2-1 and V is TRBV5-1; weak D call: TRBD2 (6 bases). CDR1 and CDR2 from the germline V gene are SGHRS and YFSETQ. V lost 2 bases and J 9 bases, leaving 9 bases between the germline ends. This CDR3 is built from 12 residues. The CDR3 nucleotides are TGCGCCAGCAGCTTCGGGGGTCTTGAGCAGTTCTTC. It codes for CASSFGGLEQFF.

This clone was detected once. The chain carries TRBV29-1 and TRBJ2-5, with a weak D call TRBD2 (6 bases). The J call is doubtful: the DNA matches TRBJ2-7 better. The V gene's germline CDR1 is SQVTM and CDR2 ANQGSEA. The CDR3 consists of 13 residues. The CDR3 DNA reads TGCAGCGCCACGGGACTCCCAACCTACGAGCAGTACTTC. As protein: CSATGLPTYEQYF.

This clone was seen a handful of times. The J gene is TRBJ1-1, the V gene TRBV4-1; D gene ambiguous. Germline values: CDR1 MGHRA, CDR2 YSYEKL. The CDR3 consists of 12 residues. With 1 base removed from V and 3 bases from J, the gap between germline ends came to 3 bases. The CDR3 DNA reads as TGCGCCAGCAGCCAAGGAGACACTGAAGCTTTCTTT. Its protein is CASSQGDTEAFF.

The rearrangement uses TRBV7-8 and TRBJ2-7; 8 bases align to TRBD1. The germline gives CDR1 SGHVS, CDR2 FQNEAQ. Unmatched junction bases numbered 3, after V lost 2 bases and J lost 3 bases. This CDR3 contains 14 residues. CDR3 DNA sequence: TGTGCCAGCAGCTTACAGGACAGGGTCTACGAGCAGTACTTC. Translation: CASSLQDRVYEQYF.

Regarding this clone: One end of the junction fails to match germline, which may point to a read error. The V gene is TRBV18, the J gene TRBJ1-5; 9 bases match TRBD1. This CDR3 comprises 15 residues. Germline-derived CDR1 and CDR2 are KGHSH and LQKENI. CDR3 bases: TGTGCCAGCTCCCCACGGGGGACAGGGCATCAGCCCCAGCATTTT. It encodes CASSPRGTGHQPQHF.

The CDR3 nucleotides read TGCAGCGTTGAACTACAGAGAGGGGCCAACGTCCTGACTTTC. This gives the protein CSVELQRGANVLTF. The chain recombines TRBV29-1 with TRBJ2-6; D call uncertain. This CDR3 is 14 amino acids long. Germline CDR1 is SQVTM and CDR2 is ANQGSEA. Trimming removed 2 bases from V and 4 bases from J, with 9 bases in between.

The rearrangement joins TRBV28 to TRBJ1-2; no reliable D call. The CDR3 has 12 amino acids. Germline CDR1 and CDR2: MDHEN and SYDVKM. Trimming removed 6 bases from V and 3 bases from J, with 8 bases in between. The CDR3 spells CASSSTYYGYTF. The CDR3 DNA is TGTGCCAGCAGCTCCACATACTATGGCTACACCTTC.

This sequence joins TRBV5-6 and TRBJ1-5, with D uncertain. The CDR3 covers 13 residues. Germline CDR1 is SGHDT and CDR2 is YYEEEE. Trimming removed 2 bases from V and 5 bases from J, with 8 bases in between. This CDR3 is CASSLSGDQPQHF. CDR3 DNA: TGTGCCAGCAGCTTATCCGGGGATCAGCCCCAGCATTTT.

In this sample, this clone turned up a few times. The chain employs TRBV9 and TRBJ1-1; D gene uncertain. This CDR3 has 10 residues. V lost 4 bases, J lost 7 bases, and 5 bases lay in between. Germline CDR1 and CDR2: SGDLS and YYNGEE. CDR3 protein: CASSPDEAFF. CDR3 DNA sequence: TGTGCCAGCAGCCCAGATGAAGCTTTCTTT.

The chain combines TRBV5-8 with TRBJ2-7; maybe TRBD1 (7 bases). The CDR3 loop spans 16 amino acids. Germline V lookup: CDR1 SGHTS, CDR2 YDEGEE. Trimming left V 3 bases short and J 4 bases short, with 20 bases between. The CDR3 reads CASSWGGRTGYYEQYF. The CDR3 DNA sequence: TGTGCCAGCAGCTGGGGTGGGAGGACAGGCTATTACGAGCAGTACTTC.

The V gene is TRBV7-9, the J gene TRBJ1-2, with TRBD1 matching 7 bases. Germline assignment: CDR1 SEHNR and CDR2 FQNEAQ (reference sequence). Trimming removed 5 bases from V and 8 bases from J; junction bases left unmatched: 8. The CDR3 covers 13 residues. The CDR3, as DNA: TGTGCCAGCAGCCCGGGACAGCCACACGGCTACACCTTC. Residues: CASSPGQPHGYTF. Full variable domain (remainder filled in from reference TRBV7-9 and TRBJ1-2): DTGVSQNPRHKITKRGQNVTFRCDPISEHNRLYWYRQTLGQGPEFLTYFQNEAQLEKSRLLSDRFSAERPKGSFSTLEIQRTEQGDSAMYLCASSPGQPHGYTFGSGTRLTVV.

The J gene is TRBJ1-4, the V gene TRBV7-9, with D possibly being TRBD1 (5 bases). Germline loops: CDR1 SEHNR, CDR2 FQNEAQ (reference sequence). The CDR3 totals 13 residues. The ends were cut back, 5 bases at V and 7 bases at J, with 11 bases in the middle. The CDR3: CASSRMGGEKLFF. CDR3 nucleotides: TGTGCCAGCAGCCGGATGGGGGGTGAAAAACTGTTTTTT.

This sequence joins TRBV19 and TRBJ2-7, with TRBD2 matching 9 bases. The junction had 7 bases not matched to a gene; V was cut back by 3 bases and J by 1 base. The CDR3 sequence is 16 residues long. Germline CDR1 LNHDA, CDR2 SQIVND (reference sequence). The CDR3 sequence is CASSISSGIGSYEQYF. DNA for the CDR3: TGTGCCAGTAGTATCTCTAGCGGGATAGGGTCCTACGAGCAGTACTTC.

The chain combines TRBV5-1 with TRBJ2-1, with 11 bases lining up with TRBD2. The CDR3 loop spans 15 amino acids. Germline values: CDR1 SGHRS, CDR2 YFSETQ. Trimming at V came to 0 bases and at J to 5 bases, leaving 1 base not matched to a gene. CDR3 protein: CASSLGLAGNNEQFF. The CDR3 DNA reads as TGCGCCAGCAGCTTGGGACTAGCGGGGAACAATGAGCAGTTCTTC. Filled out from reference TRBV5-1 and TRBJ2-1, the complete variable domain reads KAGVTQTPRYLIKTRGQQVTLSCSPISGHRSVSWYQQTPGQGLQFLFEYFSETQRNKGNFPGRFSGRQFSNSRSEMNVSTLELGDSALYLCASSLGLAGNNEQFFGPGTRLTVL.

The chain links TRBV9 to TRBJ2-5, with 11 bases that match TRBD2. This CDR3 region has 14 residues. Germline CDR1 and CDR2: SGDLS and YYNGEE. V lost 3 bases, J lost 3 bases, and 1 base stayed unmatched. DNA for the CDR3: TGTGCCAGCAGCGCGACTAGCGGGGAAGAGACCCAGTACTTC. This sequence encodes CASSATSGEETQYF.

This clone was observed a few times. This sequence joins TRBV10-3 and TRBJ1-1; D is unresolved. The CDR3 consists of 11 residues. V lost 11 bases to trimming and J lost 0 bases, with 7 bases between them. Germline V CDR1 and CDR2: ENHRY, SYGVKD. The CDR3 loop reads CAPNMNTEAFF. The CDR3 nucleotides read TGTGCCCCAAACATGAACACTGAAGCTTTCTTT.

The chain's CDR3 is CASWSGGAVDTQYF. The CDR3 bases are TGTGCCAGCTGGAGCGGGGGGGCCGTGGATACGCAGTATTTT. This chain links TRBV2 with TRBJ2-3, with 10 bases matching TRBD2. CDR1 is SNHLY and CDR2 is FYNNEI in the germline V gene. The V gene end was trimmed by 8 bases and the J gene end by 6 bases; junction bases not matched to a gene: 8. The CDR3 extends over 14 amino acids.

This sequence joins TRBV7-2 and TRBJ2-5, with 9 bases aligning to TRBD1. Unmatched junction bases numbered 2, after V lost 3 bases and J lost 3 bases. Germline V gene lookup returns CDR1 SGHTA and CDR2 FQGNSA. This CDR3 is built from 14 residues. The DNA of the CDR3 is TGTGCCAGCAGCTTTTGGACAGGGGAAGAGACCCAGTACTTC. Translated, it gives CASSFWTGEETQYF.

CDR3 coding DNA: TGCGCCAGCAGCCAAGATTGGCAGGGGAATTATCGTCAGCCCCAGCATTTT. This codes for CASSQDWQGNYRQPQHF. V is TRBV4-1 and J is TRBJ1-5; possible D gene TRBD1, 6 bases. CDR1 is MGHRA, CDR2 YSYEKL, per germline. The V and J ends lost 0 bases and 6 bases respectively, with 18 bases between them. CDR3 length: 17 amino acids.

This chain uses TRBV6-5 with TRBJ1-2, with TRBD1 as a possible D gene (6 bases). Germline V gene lookup returns CDR1 MNHEY and CDR2 SVGAGI. V was trimmed by 7 bases and J by 14 bases, leaving 23 bases between them. The CDR3 covers 13 residues. CDR3 DNA: TGTGCCAGCACCCTTTCGTCGGTGGGGGCTATGACCTTC. Its translation is CASTLSSVGAMTF.

This chain joins TRBV9 and TRBJ2-3; D is unresolved. The ends were cut back, 0 bases at V and 2 bases at J, with 13 bases in the middle. The CDR3 has 16 amino acids. Per the germline V gene, CDR1 is SGDLS and CDR2 is YYNGEE. DNA of the CDR3: TGTGCCAGCAGCGTAGCTATAACGGGTTTCACAGATACGCAGTATTTT. This sequence encodes CASSVAITGFTDTQYF. The whole variable domain, filled in from reference TRBV9 and TRBJ2-3, reads DSGVTQTPKHLITATGQRVTLRCSPRSGDLSVYWYQQSLDQGLQFLIQYYNGEERAKGNILERFSAQQFPDLHSELNLSSLELGDSALYFCASSVAITGFTDTQYFGPGTRLTVL.

CDR3 residues: CASSIAKRNTEAFF. The CDR3, as DNA: TGTGCCAGTAGTATAGCTAAGAGAAACACTGAAGCTTTCTTT. The chain uses TRBV19 and TRBJ1-1; D is ambiguous. Trimming removed 1 base at V and 2 bases at J, with 8 bases between. CDR3 length: 14 amino acids. Germline CDR1 and CDR2: LNHDA and SQIVND (reference sequence).

V gene TRBV7-9 combines with J gene TRBJ1-2, with 10 bases matching TRBD1. Germline CDR1 is SEHNR and CDR2 is FQNEAQ (reference sequence). The length of the CDR3 is 15 residues. V lost 2 bases and J lost 5; bases outside the gene matches: 5. The CDR3 nucleotides are TGTGCCAGCAGCTTATCCCGGGACAGGGGATATGGCTACACCTTC. This gives the protein CASSLSRDRGYGYTF.